The rows below give T cell receptor beta chains drawn from one sample of a study of OX40 agonist ivuxolimab in advanced cancers. Sequencing used immunoSEQ multiplex PCR; TCRdb keeps in-frame clones, though not all of them. The table includes 95,000 to 100,000 clones, about 86% detected once. Here the sequenced sample was CD4+ or CD8+ T cells sorted from blood, taken in a trial of the OX40 agonist ivuxolimab. The source of these receptors is an adult with an advanced solid tumor such as melanoma, head and neck, liver or kidney cancer. Each CDR3 is given with its conserved first and last residue. A D gene is named only where the DNA matches it firmly. Clone size is given for some rows only: seen once, a few or many times, or a class if the clone is expanded.

V	size	D	J	DNA	CDR3
TRBV6-1	once	NA	TRBJ1-2	TGTGCCAGCAGCTCAGGGTTCTATGGCTACACCTTC	CASSSGFYGYTF
TRBV7-2	NA	NA	TRBJ2-1	TGTGCCAGCAGCCTGACGTTTGGGGGCGACTATGAGCAGTTCTTC	CASSLTFGGDYEQFF
TRBV7-3	medium-sized	TRBD1	TRBJ2-1	TGTGCCAGCAGCTTAAGGGACAGGGGATCCTACAATGAGCAGTTCTTC	CASSLRDRGSYNEQFF
TRBV19	few	NA	TRBJ2-1	TGTGCCAGTAGTATCCGAGGGAGATTTGAGCAGTTCTTC	CASSIRGRFEQFF
TRBV5-1	NA	NA	TRBJ2-5	TGCGCCAGCAGCTCCCGGACGGGTAAAGAGACCCAGTACTTC	CASSSRTGKETQYF
TRBV4-3	NA	TRBD1	TRBJ1-2	TGCGCCAGCAGCCAGGCAGGGGGACTCTCCTATGGCTACACCTTC	CASSQAGGLSYGYTF
TRBV11-2	once	TRBD1	TRBJ2-1	TGTGCCAGCAGCCGGACAGGGGGTAATGAGCAGTTCTTC	CASSRTGGNEQFF
TRBV27	NA	TRBD1	TRBJ2-3	TGTGCCAGCAGTCTATCCTTAACAGGGGGCCTCTCCACAGATACGCAGTATTTT	CASSLSLTGGLSTDTQYF
TRBV7-2	NA	NA	TRBJ2-6	TGTGCCAGCAGCTTAGTGAGCGGGTTAGGGTCTGGGGCCAACGTCCTGACTTTC	CASSLVSGLGSGANVLTF
TRBV18	NA	NA	TRBJ1-4	TGTGCCAGCTCACCGATATTCGGGGGGCTAGAAGAAAAACTGTTTTTT	CASSPIFGGLEEKLFF
TRBV19	NA	NA	TRBJ2-3	TGTGCCAGTAGTATAGGTGGCATTTGGGCAGATACGCAGTATTTT	CASSIGGIWADTQYF
TRBV28	NA	TRBD2	TRBJ2-1	TGTGCCAGCAGGGCTAGCGGGAAGCCCCCCAATGAGCAGTTCTTC	CASRASGKPPNEQFF
TRBV7-3	few	TRBD1	TRBJ2-1	TGTGCCAGCAGCTTAGCAGGGGGATCCAATGAGCAGTTCTTC	CASSLAGGSNEQFF
TRBV6-1	NA	TRBD2	TRBJ2-4	TGTGCCAGCAGTGAGGTGGGGGAGGGAATAGCCAAAAACATTCAGTACTTC	CASSEVGEGIAKNIQYF
TRBV13	NA	NA	TRBJ2-7	TGTGCCAGCAGCTTATTACCCCCCCGTATCACCTCCTACGAGCAGTACTTC	CASSLLPPRITSYEQYF
TRBV6-1	NA	NA	TRBJ1-1	TGTGCCAGCAGTGACCCTTGGACTGAAGCTTTCTTT	CASSDPWTEAFF
TRBV5-4	NA	NA	TRBJ2-5	TGTGCCAGCAGCTTCACAGGGACGAAGGAGACCCAGTACTTC	CASSFTGTKETQYF
TRBV7-3	NA	TRBD2	TRBJ2-1	TGTGCCAGCAGCAAAGCGGGGGGGATTTACAATGAGCAGTTCTTC	CASSKAGGIYNEQFF
TRBV6-1	NA	NA	TRBJ2-3	TGTGCCAGCAGTGAACTAGCCCTAAGCACAGATACGCAGTATTTT	CASSELALSTDTQYF
TRBV7-2	few	TRBD1	TRBJ2-1	TGTGCCAGCAGCCCGCCCGGGACAGGACGCAATGAGCAGTTCTTC	CASSPPGTGRNEQFF
TRBV6-1	NA	NA	TRBJ2-7	TGTGCCAGCAGCCCTAAGCGCCAGGGCACCTACGAGCAGTACTTC	CASSPKRQGTYEQYF
TRBV5-1	once	NA	TRBJ2-7	TGCGCCAGCAGCTTGATAGGCCTCTACGAGCAGTACTTC	CASSLIGLYEQYF
TRBV4-3	few	NA	TRBJ2-1	TGCGCCAGCAGCCAAGATGGGGGGCCCTACAATGAGCAGTTCTTC	CASSQDGGPYNEQFF
TRBV15	NA	TRBD1	TRBJ1-6	TGTGCCACCAGCAGTTGGACAGGGCTACCACCCCTCCACTTT	CATSSWTGLPPLHF